This T cell receptor beta chain emerged from a study of T cells in Graves' hyperthyroidism and ophthalmopathy (dated by TCRdb to between 2018 and 2021). Concerning the study at large: Peripheral blood samples were taken at the time of initial diagnosis, prior to any treatment. To identify TCR V-J signatures that set the groups apart, the researchers used a discovery cohort of 100 or so patients, made up of 40 to 45 with Graves' ophthalmopathy and some 56 with stable Graves' hyperthyroidism. Prospective prediction of ophthalmopathy was tested in an independent validation cohort consisting of about 19 hyperthyroidism patients and over 15 patients who later progressed to ophthalmopathy. The 95 to 100 discovery patients were divided at random into training and test sets in a 7:3 ratio. In six Graves' hyperthyroidism patients, the study also compared T-cell repertoires from thyroid tissue with T-cell repertoires from blood. After sampling, hyperthyroidism patients received methimazole starting at 30 mg daily, and ophthalmopathy patients received high-dose intravenous methylprednisolone. According to the paper, TCR Vbeta CDR3 sequencing was carried out on over 130 peripheral blood samples, which came from 40 to 45 ophthalmopathy, 80 or so hyperthyroidism and roughly 17 progressor patients.

The CDR3 starts with the cysteine, ends with the phenylalanine, and has 16 residues. Only the CDR3 portion is preserved as DNA: 48 bases, with reading frame beginning at the first base. CDR1 SGHTA and CDR2 FQGNSA are derived from the germline V gene. The junction carries 16 bases between V and J, which are trimmed by 6 bases and 2 bases respectively. Ophthalmopathy patients had moderately to severely active disease, Clinical Activity Score of at least 3, NOSPECS grade of at least 4, and duration under 3 months. The study excluded patients with uncontrolled infections, other autoimmune diseases, pregnancy or lactation. Clinical symptoms, serum thyroxine and TRAb, thyroid ultrasound, and orbital computed tomography formed the basis for the diagnoses. PBMCs were separated from approximately 10 ml of fresh peripheral blood using Ficoll-Paque density gradient centrifugation. Trizol reagent was used to extract total RNA, and RNA quality was then checked on an Agilent 2100 Bioanalyzer.

The TCR beta CDR3 regions were amplified from the RNA transcripts. The first round of RT-PCR for the TCR CDR3 was performed with the HTBI primer set and the Qiagen OneStep RT-PCR kit. Libraries were constructed in a second round of multiplex PCR, after which size selection and purification were performed. Paired-end sequencing of the libraries was performed with 100 bp reads on an Illumina HiSeq2000. The study's processing was this. SOAPnuke was used to process the raw data, with reads discarded if the reads contained adapters or uncalled bases, had a mean Phred below 15, or lacked an exact constant-primer or identifier match. COPE v1.2.5 was used to merge high-quality paired reads, and clonotypes were defined as unique nucleotide sequences. MiTCR v1.1 was used to align the clonotypes against IMGT TRBV, TRBD and TRBJ reference segments. The analysis included only V-J combinations with a frequency above 0.0001, which together covered 99% to 99.2% of the repertoires. A TCS score was defined as the ratio of F50 (clonal expansion) to E x V (chaos), with BLOSUM62-based TCRdist applied between CDR3 peptides within each V-J. Welch's t-statistics and random forest reduced 514 V-J features to 13, which were used in a naive Bayes classifier (R e1071). The public reads were reanalyzed by TCRdb: fastp trimming at Q25, MiXCR alignment, in-frame beta chains only. Under each unique CDR3 protein, matching rows form one entry showing the most common genes and DNA. Clone size and V and J calls follow TCRdb, not the original study. This sample has about 640,000 distinct CDR3 sequences in its table, and about a fifth of those were observed once. The ten largest clones represent 34% of the sample.

On the study overall, not on this receptor specifically: In validation, the model predicted progression to ophthalmopathy a median of about 6 months before onset, with approximately 70% sensitivity and just under 75% specificity. In cross-validation, a model built on a 13 V-J signature told ophthalmopathy apart from stable hyperthyroidism with under 90% sensitivity and roughly 83% specificity, and in testing the same model reached 80%/75%. Blood samples also contained most of the expanded thyroid clonotypes (frequency above 0.001), which suggests that blood repertoires may reflect thyroid immune responses. Sample size was not statistically predetermined, and blinding of investigators to group allocation was not performed.

On this clonotype itself: Its antigen is currently not known. The input lacks base qualities; no much larger clone sits a single base away.

The clonotype was recovered from a man aged 30 to 39 with Graves' ophthalmopathy. Sequences were obtained from blood. The chain is made from TRBV7-2 and TRBJ1-4; TRBD1 could be the D gene, as 5 bases match. The CDR3 has the sequence CASRHGPGTTNEKLFF. Read as DNA, the sequence is TGTGCCAGCAGACATGGACCCGGGACTACTAATGAAAAACTGTTTTTT.